These 20 T cell receptor beta chains came from one sample sequenced in a study of OX40 agonist ivuxolimab in advanced cancers. Repertoires were generated with immunoSEQ multiplex PCR, while TCRdb's copy carries only in-frame clones and drops some. The table includes about 77,000 clones, approximately 92% detected once. The material was CD4+ or CD8+ T cells sorted from blood, obtained in a trial of the OX40 agonist ivuxolimab. The receptors were gathered from an adult with an advanced solid tumor such as melanoma, head and neck, liver or kidney cancer.

The chain couples TRBV19 to TRBJ2-3, with D perhaps assigned TRBD1 or TRBD2 (6 bases each). Germline V CDR1 and CDR2: LNHDA, SQIVND (reference sequence). The CDR3 contains 15 residues. V dropped 10 bases and J dropped 1 base, with 18 bases sitting between them. In DNA form, the CDR3 reads TGTGCCACCCGATCGGGGGCAGCGGGCACAGATACGCAGTATTTT. Encoded protein: CATRSGAAGTDTQYF.

Comments on this clone: At one end the junction does not follow the germline gene, possibly because of a read error. The rearrangement joins TRBV30 to TRBJ1-4; D gene uncertain. Germline-derived CDR1 and CDR2 are GTSNPN and SVGIG (reference sequence). This CDR3 comprises 14 residues. CDR3 sequence reads: CAWNGPSTTEKLFF. The DNA for the CDR3 is TGTGCCTGGAACGGCCCATCCACTACTGAAAAACTGTTTTTT.

The chain carries TRBV28 and TRBJ1-1, with a possible D match to TRBD1 (5 bases). V gave up 7 bases and J gave up 4 bases, with 16 bases separating them. CDR1 is MDHEN and CDR2 is SYDVKM in the germline V gene. The CDR3 is made up of 14 amino acids. CDR3 amino acids: CASTWGWEATEAFF. The CDR3 DNA reads TGTGCCAGCACCTGGGGGTGGGAGGCCACTGAAGCTTTCTTT. Full variable domain (outside the CDR3, taken from reference TRBV28 and TRBJ1-1): DVKVTQSSRYLVKRTGEKVFLECVQDMDHENMFWYRQDPGLGLRLIYFSYDVKMKEKGDIPEGYSVSREKKERFSLILESASTNQTSMYLCASTWGWEATEAFFGQGTRLTVV.

V usage is TRBV7-8 and J usage is TRBJ2-2; 8 bases match TRBD1. The length of the CDR3 is 16 residues. Trimming at V came to 2 bases and at J to 4 bases, leaving 6 bases not matched to a gene. In germline, CDR1 is SGHVS, CDR2 FQNEAQ. The CDR3 bases are TGTGCCAGCAGCTTACGGACAGGGTGGGGCACCGGGGAGCTGTTTTTT. Its translation is CASSLRTGWGTGELFF.

V and J are TRBV2 and TRBJ2-1; a possible D gene is TRBD2 (6 bases). Trimming shortened V by 4 bases and J by 1 base, and 11 bases separated the two germline ends. The CDR3 sequence is 15 residues long. Germline loops: CDR1 SNHLY, CDR2 FYNNEI. The CDR3, as DNA: TGTGCCAGCAGTGGAACGCGGGGTTCCTACAATGAGCAGTTCTTC. Encoded protein: CASSGTRGSYNEQFF.

The chain is built from TRBV15 and TRBJ2-7, with 8 bases matching TRBD1. Germline values: CDR1 LNHNV, CDR2 YYDKDF (reference sequence). CDR3 size: 15 residues. Trimming took 3 bases from V and 5 from J; bases not matched to a gene: 9. In DNA, the CDR3 is TGTGCCACCAGCAGTTTCAGGAGACAGGGGAACGAGCAGTACTTC. The encoded protein is CATSSFRRQGNEQYF.

The rearrangement joins TRBV19 to TRBJ2-3, with 8 bases identical to TRBD2. Trimming took 4 bases from V and 1 from J; bases not matched to a gene: 4. Germline values: CDR1 LNHDA, CDR2 SQIVND (reference sequence). This CDR3 comprises 15 residues. The CDR3 region has the DNA TGTGCCAGTAGTACTTTTAGCGGGGGCACAGATACGCAGTATTTT. It translates to CASSTFSGGTDTQYF.

The gene calls are TRBV10-3 and TRBJ2-7; 7 bases map to TRBD1. This CDR3 has 12 amino acids. Germline-derived CDR1 and CDR2 are ENHRY and SYGVKD. J was trimmed by 3 bases and V by 11 bases; bases with no gene match: 7. The CDR3 region is CASRQGFYEQYF. In DNA, the CDR3 is TGTGCCTCCAGACAGGGCTTCTACGAGCAGTACTTC.

DNA of the CDR3: TGTGCCACCAGCAGAGGGGGACGGGGAAACACCATATATTTT. This sequence encodes CATSRGGRGNTIYF. The chain couples TRBV15 to TRBJ1-3; TRBD1 might be the D (5 bases). Per germline, CDR1 LNHNV and CDR2 YYDKDF (reference sequence). This CDR3 spans 14 amino acids. Trimming removed 1 base at V and 4 bases at J, with 8 bases between. Full variable domain (rest looked up from reference TRBV15 and TRBJ1-3): DAMVIQNPRYQVTQFGKPVTLSCSQTLNHNVMYWYQQKSSQAPKLLFHYYDKDFNNEADTPDNFQSRRPNTSFCFLDIRSPGLGDTAMYLCATSRGGRGNTIYFGEGSWLTVV.

This sequence joins TRBV28 and TRBJ2-3; 9 bases align to TRBD2. Germline V lookup: CDR1 MDHEN, CDR2 SYDVKM. This CDR3 comprises 15 residues. After removal of 5 bases from V and 4 bases from J, the junction contained 7 bases not matched to a gene. CDR3 sequence reads: CASSGGTSNSDTQYF. The CDR3 coding sequence is TGTGCCAGCAGTGGTGGGACTAGCAATTCAGATACGCAGTATTTT.

The V call is TRBV4-1, the J call TRBJ2-2, with TRBD1 matching 7 bases. The CDR3 is 15 amino acids. The J segment lost 6 bases and the V segment lost 6 bases, leaving 10 bases of the junction unmatched. CDR1 and CDR2 (germline): MGHRA, YSYEKL. The CDR3 DNA reads TGCGCCAGCAGACGCGAGACAGGGTTGTCCGGGGAGCTGTTTTTT. This gives the protein CASRRETGLSGELFF.

In DNA form, the CDR3 reads TGCGCCAGCAGTGAAGGTAGCACCCGGACTGAAGCTTTCTTT. Translation: CASSEGSTRTEAFF. The chain links TRBV10-1 to TRBJ1-1; D unclear. V lost 3 bases and J lost 5, with 13 bases in between. Per the germline V gene, CDR1 is WNHNN and CDR2 is SYGVQD (reference sequence). This CDR3 spans 14 amino acids.

The rearrangement joins TRBV6-5 to TRBJ2-2; TRBD2 matches 7 bases. The CDR3 is 16 residues long. Trimming removed 2 bases from V and 0 bases from J; junction bases left unmatched: 3. The germline CDR1 and CDR2 sequences are MNHEY and SVGAGI. CDR3 coding DNA: TGTGCCAGCAGTTACCGGGAGGCAGCGAACACCGGGGAGCTGTTTTTT. Residues: CASSYREAANTGELFF.

This CDR3 is CASSVTLMGEGRTGELFF. The CDR3, as DNA: TGTGCCAGCAGCGTGACCCTCATGGGGGAGGGCCGTACCGGGGAGCTGTTTTTT. This chain connects TRBV9 to TRBJ2-2; TRBD2 matches at 7 bases. Germline V CDR1 and CDR2: SGDLS, YYNGEE. Unmatched junction bases numbered 15, after V lost 2 bases and J lost 5 bases. The CDR3 has 18 residues.

In its sample, this clone was seen once. This sequence joins TRBV4-3 and TRBJ1-2; unclear D gene. Trimming removed 0 bases at V and 6 bases at J, with 11 bases between. Germline lookup yields CDR1 LGHNA and CDR2 YSLEER. The CDR3 is 14 residues long. CDR3 coding DNA: TGCGCCAGCAGCCAAGATATGGCAGGTGATGGCTACACCTTC. It is translated as CASSQDMAGDGYTF.

The gene calls are TRBV5-4 and TRBJ1-1, with D hard to call. Germline values: CDR1 SGHNT, CDR2 YYREEE (reference sequence). Trimming pared 0 bases from V and 4 bases from J, leaving 13 bases between. This CDR3 comprises 15 residues. CDR3 residues: CASSLVGGGITEAFF. CDR3 DNA: TGTGCCAGCAGCTTGGTTGGTGGAGGAATCACTGAAGCTTTCTTT.

This clone was seen a handful of times. The rearrangement uses TRBV19 and TRBJ1-5, with D maybe TRBD1 (6 bases). The CDR3 is 12 amino acids. The germline gives CDR1 LNHDA, CDR2 SQIVND (reference sequence). Trimming removed 8 bases at V and 4 bases at J, with 9 bases between. CDR3 region: CASRDINQPQHF. The CDR3 DNA sequence: TGTGCCAGTCGGGACATAAATCAGCCCCAGCATTTT.

In DNA, the CDR3 is TGTGCCAGCTCACCGGGGCAGGACCCCCGTGAGCAGTTCTTC. Translated: CASSPGQDPREQFF. V is TRBV18 and J is TRBJ2-1, with D possibly being TRBD1 (5 bases). CDR3 length: 14 amino acids. Germline V gives CDR1 KGHSH, CDR2 LQKENI. V lost 3 bases and J 9 bases, leaving 15 bases between the germline ends. The full variable domain, its missing parts supplied by reference TRBV18 and TRBJ2-1, is NAGVMQNPRHLVRRRGQEARLRCSPMKGHSHVYWYRQLPEEGLKFMVYLQKENIIDESGMPKERFSAEFPKEGPSILRIQQVVRGDSAAYFCASSPGQDPREQFFGPGTRLTVL.

The chain joins TRBV9 to TRBJ2-7; D possibly corresponds to TRBD2 (7 bases). Germline V gene lookup returns CDR1 SGDLS and CDR2 YYNGEE. Trimming removed 0 bases at V and 4 bases at J, with 14 bases between. The CDR3 has 15 amino acids. CDR3 DNA: TGTGCCAGCAGCGTAGCGGGGGGCTTATTGTACGAGCAGTACTTC. It translates to CASSVAGGLLYEQYF.

The chain uses TRBV4-2 and TRBJ1-5, with 8 nucleotides matching TRBD1. The CDR3 loop spans 16 amino acids. Trimming took 1 base from V and 5 from J; bases not matched to a gene: 7. CDR1 LGHNA and CDR2 YNFKEQ come from the germline V gene. CDR3 DNA sequence: TGTGCCAGCAGCCAAGGGGGGACAGGTATCGATCAGCCCCAGCATTTT. Its protein is CASSQGGTGIDQPQHF.